The rows below give T cell receptor beta chains drawn from one sample of a study of T-cell reconstitution after alpha-beta-depleted transplantation in children. TCRdb used MiXCR to reprocess the PCR reads, holding one entry per CDR3 protein. This sample has 350,000 to 450,000 distinct CDR3 sequences, with over 20% found just once. The sequenced sample was PBMCs from the stem cell graft donor, obtained from the stem cell graft. Receptors were obtained from a human donor who donated a stem cell graft to a child with acute myeloid leukemia. The CDR3 runs from the conserved cysteine through the conserved F or W. D genes are given only for firm matches. Expanded clones get a size class; other rows say once, few or many, or leave the size out.

J	size	D	V	CDR3	DNA
TRBJ2-1	-	TRBD2	TRBV6-4	CASSDWASGNNNEQFF	TGTGCCAGCAGTGACTGGGCTAGCGGGAATAACAATGAGCAGTTCTTC
TRBJ2-1	-	-	TRBV14	CASSARGPGEQFF	TGTGCCAGCAGCGCCCGGGGTCCTGGTGAGCAGTTCTTC
TRBJ2-3	many	-	TRBV7-2	CASSTGPTDTQYF	TGTGCCAGCAGTACTGGACCGACAGATACGCAGTATTTT
TRBJ2-1	few	-	TRBV3-1	CASSQVQLDNEQFF	TGTGCCAGCAGCCAAGTCCAGTTGGACAATGAGCAGTTCTTC
TRBJ2-5	-	TRBD2	TRBV7-2	CASSLELAGTQYF	TGTGCCAGCAGCTTAGAGCTAGCGGGGACCCAGTACTTC
TRBJ2-1	few	-	TRBV18	CASSPGATEGYNEQFF	TGTGCCAGCTCACCAGGTGCGACAGAAGGCTACAATGAGCAGTTCTTC
TRBJ1-3	-	-	TRBV10-3	CAISEWGDSSGNTIYF	TGTGCCATCAGTGAATGGGGGGATAGCTCTGGAAACACCATATATTTT
TRBJ2-1	-	TRBD2	TRBV25-1	CASSAGRGPYNEQFF	TGTGCCAGCAGCGCCGGGAGGGGACCCTACAATGAGCAGTTCTTC
TRBJ1-3	-	-	TRBV12-3/TRBV12-4	CASRLAGRNTIYF	TGTGCCAGCAGGCTGGCCGGTCGAAACACCATATATTTT
TRBJ1-2	-	-	TRBV28	CASRPWDGGDYGYTF	TGTGCCAGCAGACCTTGGGACGGGGGGGACTATGGCTACACCTTC
TRBJ2-5	-	-	TRBV3-1	CASKGTTLQETQYF	TGTGCCAGCAAAGGGACCACACTCCAAGAGACCCAGTACTTC
TRBJ2-1	-	-	TRBV6-1	CASTVLNEQFF	TGTGCCAGCACCGTCCTAAATGAGCAGTTCTTC
TRBJ2-7	-	TRBD2	TRBV12-3/TRBV12-4	CASSPTGGVAYEQYF	TGTGCCAGCAGTCCGACTGGGGGGGTCGCCTACGAGCAGTACTTC
TRBJ2-1	-	TRBD2	TRBV11-2	CASSLGAGGSNEQFF	TGTGCCAGCAGCTTGGGGGCGGGGGGAAGCAATGAGCAGTTCTTC
TRBJ1-1	-	-	TRBV4-1	CASSQDQTANTEAFF	TGCGCCAGCAGCCAAGACCAGACAGCTAACACTGAAGCTTTCTTT
TRBJ2-5	once	-	TRBV4-1	CASSQFTGTQETQYF	TGCGCCAGCAGCCAATTCACGGGGACCCAAGAGACCCAGTACTTC
TRBJ2-3	-	-	TRBV24-1	CATSVQQRDTQYF	TGTGCCACCAGTGTCCAACAGAGAGATACGCAGTATTTT
TRBJ2-4	many	-	TRBV29-1	CSVEGPTAEHIQYF	TGCAGCGTTGAGGGGCCCACCGCCGAGCACATTCAGTACTTC
TRBJ2-1	many	TRBD2	TRBV20-1	CSAVLSGRVSDEQFF	TGCAGTGCTGTCCTTAGCGGGAGGGTTTCGGATGAGCAGTTCTTC
TRBJ2-7	-	-	TRBV5-1	CASSLDQGREQYF	TGCGCCAGCAGCTTGGATCAGGGAAGGGAGCAGTACTTC
TRBJ2-7	few	-	TRBV7-2	CASSSSTGTSYEQYF	TGTGCCAGCAGCTCTTCGACCGGGACATCCTACGAGCAGTACTTC
TRBJ2-7	-	-	TRBV5-1	CASSLERPYEQYF	TGCGCCAGCAGCTTGGAACGGCCCTACGAGCAGTACTTC
TRBJ2-1	few	-	TRBV7-9	CASSSPEIAATYNEQFF	TGTGCCAGCAGCTCCCCCGAGATTGCGGCAACCTACAATGAGCAGTTCTTC
TRBJ2-7	-	TRBD2	TRBV4-2	CASSQITSGPPSSYEQYF	TGTGCCAGCAGCCAAATAACTAGCGGACCACCAAGCTCCTACGAGCAGTACTTC
TRBJ2-2	many	-	TRBV12-3/TRBV12-4	CASSPGPSPGELFF	TGTGCCAGCAGTCCGGGACCATCACCCGGGGAGCTGTTTTTT
TRBJ2-5	few	TRBD1	TRBV11-2	CASSIDRVETQYF	TGTGCCAGCAGCATCGACAGGGTGGAGACCCAGTACTTC
TRBJ1-1	-	TRBD1	TRBV28	CASSLGQGIFGAFF	TGTGCCAGCAGTTTAGGACAGGGGATTTTTGGAGCTTTCTTT
TRBJ2-3	-	-	TRBV15	CATSRVRGAKSERRTDTQYF	TGTGCCACCAGCAGAGTAAGGGGCGCAAAGTCCGAAAGGCGCACAGATACGCAGTATTTT
TRBJ2-7	few	-	TRBV29-1	CSVGLGAYEQYF	TGCAGCGTTGGACTGGGGGCCTACGAGCAGTACTTC
TRBJ2-1	many	-	TRBV4-3	CASSQVPEYEQFF	TGCGCCAGCAGCCAAGTTCCGGAATATGAGCAGTTCTTC
TRBJ1-2	many	TRBD1	TRBV28	CASSLRDRVAGYTF	TGTGCCAGCAGTCTCCGGGACAGGGTGGCTGGCTACACCTTC
TRBJ2-7	many	TRBD2	TRBV18	CASSPGTSDEQYF	TGTGCCAGCTCACCCGGGACTAGCGACGAGCAGTACTTC
TRBJ1-6	-	-	TRBV12-3/TRBV12-4	CASSSEAGSPLHF	TGTGCCAGCAGTTCGGAAGCTGGTTCACCCCTCCACTTT
TRBJ2-7	few	-	TRBV4-3	CASSQGSPSYEQYF	TGCGCCAGCAGCCAGGGAAGTCCCTCCTACGAGCAGTACTTC
TRBJ2-2	many	TRBD2	TRBV29-1	CSVGRTSGSVKDTGELFF	TGCAGCGTTGGCCGGACTAGCGGGAGTGTGAAAGACACCGGGGAGCTGTTTTTT
TRBJ2-5	-	TRBD2	TRBV6-5	CASSYGTSGQETQYF	TGTGCCAGCAGTTACGGGACTAGCGGCCAAGAGACCCAGTACTTC
TRBJ2-3	-	-	TRBV5-1	CASSHEDLDTQYF	TGCGCCAGCAGCCACGAGGATTTAGATACGCAGTATTTT
TRBJ2-7	few	-	TRBV20-1	CSARAGNIYEQYF	TGCAGTGCTAGAGCGGGGAACATCTACGAGCAGTACTTC
TRBJ1-5	few	-	TRBV20-1	CSARISGNQPQHF	TGCAGTGCTAGGATTTCGGGGAATCAGCCCCAGCATTTT
TRBJ2-5	many	-	TRBV29-1	CSVSPTGGTQYF	TGCAGCGTTTCTCCGACAGGCGGGACCCAGTACTTC
TRBJ2-3	many	TRBD1	TRBV20-1	CSARDRWGDTQYF	TGCAGTGCCCGGGACAGGTGGGGAGATACGCAGTATTTT
TRBJ2-7	few	-	TRBV29-1	CSVEDRNVGLGPISYEQYF	TGCAGCGTTGAAGATAGAAACGTAGGTCTGGGTCCCATCTCCTACGAGCAGTACTTC
TRBJ2-7	few	-	TRBV5-1	CASSITGLSVEQYF	TGCGCCAGCAGCATCACGGGGCTTAGTGTGGAGCAGTACTTC